Listed here are 3 T cell receptor beta chains from one sample, sequenced in a study of CD8+ T cells in alopecia areata. Following RNA extraction, reverse transcription yielded cDNA that acted as the sequencing template. Profiling relied on immunoSEQ multiplex PCR, and the TCRdb table lists in-frame clones only, not all of them. Seen here are some 100,000 clones, around two fifths observed once, and the top ten hold over 3%. The sample consisted of CD4+ T cells sorted from blood. The receptor set was obtained from a human donor with alopecia areata.

The CDR3 region is CASSQEGLGTALYEQYF. Here the CDR3 DNA reads TGTGCCAGCAGCCAAGAAGGACTCGGGACAGCGCTCTACGAGCAGTACTTC. The gene calls are TRBV4-2 and TRBJ2-7, with 7 bases aligning to TRBD1. The CDR3 extends over 17 amino acids. Germline V gene data show CDR1 as LGHNA and CDR2 as YNFKEQ. Losses at the gene ends were 0 bases for V and 3 bases for J; bases not matched to a gene: 11.

This clone has more than one count but fewer than ten. This chain joins TRBV19 and TRBJ1-2; D possibly corresponds to TRBD1 (6 bases). CDR1 and CDR2 (germline): LNHDA, SQIVND (reference sequence). This CDR3 is built from 12 residues. Between the trimmed V and J ends, which lost 9 bases and 4 bases, there was a span of 12 bases. In DNA form, the CDR3 reads TGTGCCAGCACGGGACACCGCTATGGCTACACCTTC. Its translation is CASTGHRYGYTF.

The chain employs TRBV7-3 and TRBJ2-4; maybe TRBD2 (5 bases). The V end was cut by 5 bases, the J end by 0 bases, with 11 bases between. CDR1 and CDR2 (germline): SGHTA, FQGTGA. CDR3 length equals 15 residues. This CDR3 is CASSPNGLAKNIQYF. The DNA of the CDR3 is TGTGCCAGCAGCCCAAATGGACTAGCCAAAAACATTCAGTACTTC. The whole variable domain, filled in from reference TRBV7-3 and TRBJ2-4, reads GAGVSQTPSNKVTEKGKYVELRCDPISGHTALYWYRQSLGQGPEFLIYFQGTGAADDSGLPNDRFFAVRPEGSVSTLKIQRTERGDSAVYLCASSPNGLAKNIQYFGAGTRLSVL.